This TCR beta chain comes out of a study of T cells in Graves' hyperthyroidism and ophthalmopathy. Study in general: Before treatment of any kind, peripheral blood was taken at initial diagnosis.

Germline assignment: CDR1 MNHNS and CDR2 SASEGT. This CDR3 has 15 residues. Trimming shortened V by 10 bases and J by 0 bases, and 13 bases separated the two germline ends. In this sample, this clonotype turned up a few times. Its antigen is as yet unknown. TCR beta CDR3 regions were amplified from RNA. HTBI primers were the set used in a first-round RT-PCR of the TCR CDR3. TCRdb re-derived calls from the multiplex PCR reads in MiXCR, one entry per CDR3 protein. The sample gives over 400,000 distinct CDR3 sequences, approximately 14% of which show up once; around 14% is in the top ten. Findings and caveats of the study: It was a median around 6 months before onset that the model predicted ophthalmopathy. Most clonotypes expanded in the thyroid (above 0.001) were also present in blood.

Diagnosis rested on symptoms, serum thyroxine and TRAb, thyroid ultrasound, and orbital computed tomography. The chain combines TRBV6-1 with TRBJ2-6; D remains ambiguous. Specimen: blood. The sequence was collected from a man between 18 and 29 years old with Graves' ophthalmopathy. The CDR3 DNA reads as TGTGCCACCTTGCCCGCTAGCTCTGGGGCCAACGTCCTGACTTTC. It codes for CATLPASSGANVLTF.